This TCR beta chain appears in the sequencing data of a study of T cell repertoires in aging, cancer and after chemotherapy. Germline loops: CDR1 MNHEY, CDR2 SVGAGI. The ends lost 6 bases at V and 7 bases at J; junction bases unmatched: 10. The CDR3 is 15 residues long. Amplification of TCR beta used genomic DNA extracted from peripheral blood. Multiplex touch-down PCR with TRB-A/B primers amplified rearranged V-D-J TRB sequences. TCRdb used MiXCR to reprocess the multiplex PCR reads, holding one entry per CDR3 protein. The sample has more than 10,000 distinct CDR3 sequences, under 30% seen once. The sequence came from a human donor in good health. V is TRBV6-5 and J is TRBJ1-5, with 9 positions matching TRBD1. The sequenced material came from blood. The CDR3 loop is CASSPGTGRKQPQHF. The CDR3 nucleotides are TGTGCCAGCAGCCCGGGGACAGGGCGGAAGCAGCCCCAGCATTTT.